This T cell receptor beta chain was identified during a study of T-cell memory formation after mild COVID-19. The germline V gene has CDR1 SGHAT and CDR2 FQNNGV. The V end lost 2 bases, the J end lost 3 bases, and 10 bases lay between the germline ends. This CDR3 is built from 14 residues. Regarding the study as a whole: Contracting clones, day 15 to 85, had balanced CD4/CD8, and later expanders favored CD4+.

In this sample, this clonotype turned up a few times. Its antigen is not known. TCRdb independently ran MiXCR on the 5' RACE reads; one entry per CDR3 protein. The sample shows around 320,000 distinct CDR3 sequences, 15% to 20% of them seen only once. What was sequenced was PBMCs or a T cell subset sorted from them (not recorded which). The chain has TRBV11-2 and TRBJ1-1; D gene ambiguous. This clonotype was obtained from a man aged 18 to 35 who had mild COVID-19 (a few samples of this study predate the infection). Cell type and time point are not known. The CDR3: CASSLTAGDTEAFF. CDR3 coding DNA: TGTGCCAGCAGCTTAACTGCAGGTGACACTGAAGCTTTCTTT. The variable domain in full, with the rest retrieved from reference TRBV11-2 and TRBJ1-1, is EAGVAQSPRYKIIEKRQSVAFWCNPISGHATLYWYQQILGQGPKLLIQFQNNGVVDDSQLPKDRFSAERLKGVDSTLKIQPAKLEDSAVYLCASSLTAGDTEAFFGQGTRLTVV.